Listed below are T cell receptor beta chains from one sample, sequenced in a study of blood T cell repertoires in COVID-19. Repertoires were generated with immunoSEQ multiplex PCR, while TCRdb's copy carries only in-frame clones and drops some. The data hold about 160,000 clones, with approximately 80% observed a single time. Input material: PBMCs or T cells enriched from blood (not recorded which). These receptors all stem from a woman between 50 and 59 years old who had recovered from COVID-19. Both conserved end residues are part of each CDR3. D genes are given only for firm matches. Clone size is not always given. Where it is, it says once, few, many or a class for expanded clones.

cdr3_aa	cdr3_nt	v_call	j_call	d_call	clone_size
CASTPRAWEPQHF	TGTGCCAGTACCCCCAGGGCCTGGGAGCCCCAGCATTTT	TRBV19	TRBJ1-5	-	-
CASRSGGSISYGYTF	TGTGCCAGTAGAAGCGGTGGAAGTATCTCCTATGGCTACACCTTC	TRBV19	TRBJ1-2	-	-
CASSAAKTSGRDPYNEQFF	TGTGCCAGCAGTGCCGCAAAGACTAGCGGGAGGGACCCCTACAATGAGCAGTTCTTC	TRBV28	TRBJ2-1	TRBD2	-
CASSEPGQETQYF	TGTGCCAGCAGTGAGCCGGGGCAAGAGACCCAGTACTTC	TRBV6-4	TRBJ2-5	-	-
CASSLAGLGTASYEQYF	TGCGCCAGCAGCTTGGCCGGTCTCGGGACAGCCTCCTACGAGCAGTACTTC	TRBV5-1	TRBJ2-7	TRBD1	-
CASSPGTSESETQYF	TGTGCCAGCAGCCCCGGGACTAGCGAATCGGAGACCCAGTACTTC	TRBV7-9	TRBJ2-5	TRBD2	-
CASSAGTGNEQYF	TGTGCCAGCAGTGCCGGGACAGGGAACGAGCAGTACTTC	TRBV27	TRBJ2-7	TRBD1	-
CASSLDWGGTEAFF	TGCGCCAGCAGCTTGGACTGGGGAGGTACTGAAGCTTTCTTT	TRBV5-1	TRBJ1-1	-	-
CASSFSSYGYTF	TGTGCCAGCAGTTTCAGTTCCTATGGCTACACCTTC	TRBV28	TRBJ1-2	-	once
CASSLFRLAGNNEQFF	TGTGCCAGCAGCTTATTCCGACTAGCGGGAAACAATGAGCAGTTCTTC	TRBV7-9	TRBJ2-1	TRBD2	-
CASSGGGSNQPQHF	TGTGCCAGCAGTGGGGGGGGTAGCAATCAGCCCCAGCATTTT	TRBV28	TRBJ1-5	-	few
CAISAGPEGNSPLHF	TGTGCCATCAGTGCCGGTCCCGAGGGTAATTCACCCCTCCACTTT	TRBV10-3	TRBJ1-6	-	once
CASSTLARIGNEQFF	TGTGCCAGCAGTACACTAGCGAGGATTGGCAATGAGCAGTTCTTC	TRBV6-4	TRBJ2-1	TRBD2	-
CASSPGGHQPQHF	TGTGCCAGCTCACCGGGGGGACATCAGCCCCAGCATTTT	TRBV18	TRBJ1-5	-	-
CASSPPTKEAFF	TGTGCCAGCTCACCACCCACAAAGGAAGCTTTCTTT	TRBV18	TRBJ1-1	-	-
CASSRPTGDTEAFF	TGTGCCAGCAGTCGACCTACAGGGGACACTGAAGCTTTCTTT	TRBV28	TRBJ1-1	TRBD1	once
CASSVNSVRDRGRGEQFF	TGTGCCAGCAGCGTTAATAGTGTGAGGGACAGGGGGCGTGGTGAGCAGTTCTTC	TRBV9	TRBJ2-1	TRBD1	-
CAISEGRITEAFF	TGTGCCATCAGTGAAGGCAGGATCACTGAAGCTTTCTTT	TRBV10-3	TRBJ1-1	-	-
CASSAPGQRAYNEKLFF	TGTGCCAGCAGTGCTCCGGGACAACGTGCTTATAATGAAAAACTGTTTTTT	TRBV28	TRBJ1-4	-	-
CASTRAGANVLTF	TGTGCCAGCACCAGGGCCGGGGCCAACGTCCTGACTTTC	TRBV6-5	TRBJ2-6	-	-
CASSEARRQGAGGELFF	TGTGCCAGCAGTGAAGCGCGGAGACAGGGGGCCGGCGGGGAGCTGTTTTTT	TRBV6-1	TRBJ2-2	TRBD1	-
CASGSSGGVWNQETQYF	TGTGCTAGTGGTTCTAGCGGGGGGGTCTGGAACCAAGAGACCCAGTACTTC	TRBV12-5	TRBJ2-5	TRBD2	-
CAIGQDPLKPQHF	TGTGCCATCGGACAGGACCCCCTCAAGCCCCAGCATTTT	TRBV2	TRBJ1-5	TRBD1	-
CASSEKGGQGNQPQHF	TGTGCCAGCAGTGAAAAAGGGGGACAGGGCAATCAGCCCCAGCATTTT	TRBV2	TRBJ1-5	TRBD1	-
CASSLRLAGAGELFF	TGCGCCAGCAGCTTGAGACTAGCGGGAGCCGGGGAGCTGTTTTTT	TRBV5-1	TRBJ2-2	TRBD2	-
CASSHQDSPGGVF	TGTGCCAGCAGCCACCAGGACTCCCCCGGAGGGGTATTT	TRBV5-4	TRBJ1-6	-	-
CASSRQGIGEKLFF	TGTGCCAGCAGTAGGCAGGGGATCGGTGAAAAACTGTTTTTT	TRBV6-5	TRBJ1-4	-	few
CASSSGLAGGQETQYF	TGTGCCAGCAGCTCGGGACTAGCGGGGGGGCAAGAGACCCAGTACTTC	TRBV7-2	TRBJ2-5	TRBD2	-
CASSPTRDQPQHF	TGTGCCAGCTCACCAACGAGAGATCAGCCCCAGCATTTT	TRBV18	TRBJ1-5	-	-
CASSLDQGASYEQYF	TGCGCCAGCAGCTTGGACCAGGGGGCCTCCTACGAGCAGTACTTC	TRBV5-1	TRBJ2-7	TRBD1	-
CASSLESSYEQYF	TGTGCCAGCAGCTTAGAGAGCTCCTACGAGCAGTACTTC	TRBV7-9	TRBJ2-7	-	-
CATRQGYYGYTF	TGTGCCACCCGACAGGGGTACTATGGCTACACCTTC	TRBV27	TRBJ1-2	TRBD1	-
CASSQEAGGGLNEQFF	TGCGCCAGCAGCCAAGAAGCCGGGGGGGGTCTCAATGAGCAGTTCTTC	TRBV4-3	TRBJ2-1	TRBD2	-
CASSLDTGHSYEQYF	TGTGCCAGCAGCTTAGACACAGGACACTCCTACGAGCAGTACTTC	TRBV7-6	TRBJ2-7	-	few
CASSGGGRKLFF	TGTGCCAGCAGTGGGGGGGGTCGTAAGCTGTTTTTT	TRBV27	TRBJ2-2	TRBD2	-
CASSSPQGNQPQHF	TGTGCCAGCAGCTCTCCACAGGGGAATCAGCCCCAGCATTTT	TRBV7-9	TRBJ1-5	TRBD1	-
CASSVAAGLVDTQYF	TGTGCCAGCAGCGTAGCTGCGGGGCTAGTGGATACGCAGTATTTT	TRBV9	TRBJ2-3	-	-
CASSQGVAGGSYEQYF	TGCGCCAGCAGCCAAGGGGTAGCGGGGGGTTCCTACGAGCAGTACTTC	TRBV4-3	TRBJ2-7	TRBD2	-
CASSPQGTYEQYF	TGTGCCAGCAGTCCTCAGGGAACCTACGAGCAGTACTTC	TRBV6-6	TRBJ2-7	-	-
CASSQVSGNTIYF	TGTGCCAGCAGCCAAGTATCTGGAAACACCATATATTTT	TRBV3-1/TRBV3-2	TRBJ1-3	-	-
CASSFQRPGLVPDTQYF	TGTGCCAGCAGTTTTCAGAGGCCGGGACTAGTACCAGATACGCAGTATTTT	TRBV28	TRBJ2-3	TRBD2	-
CASSEGTGSNTEAFF	TGTGCCAGCAGTGAAGGTACAGGGTCGAACACTGAAGCTTTCTTT	TRBV6-1	TRBJ1-1	-	-
CASSFRGGELFF	TGTGCCAGCAGCTTCAGAGGGGGGGAGCTGTTTTTT	TRBV14	TRBJ2-2	-	few
CASSSTGTSSEQFF	TGTGCCAGCAGTTCCACCGGGACTAGTAGTGAGCAGTTCTTC	TRBV27	TRBJ2-1	TRBD2	-
CASSLLTDTQYF	TGTGCCAGCAGTCTTCTCACAGATACGCAGTATTTT	TRBV12-3/TRBV12-4	TRBJ2-3	-	-
CASSPSGGDQPQHF	TGTGCCAGCTCACCAAGTGGGGGGGATCAGCCCCAGCATTTT	TRBV18	TRBJ1-5	-	-
CASSMRVGTEAFF	TGTGCCAGTAGTATGAGAGTCGGGACTGAAGCTTTCTTT	TRBV19	TRBJ1-1	-	-
CASSLTAMNTEAFF	TGTGCCAGTAGCCTCACTGCCATGAACACTGAAGCTTTCTTT	TRBV19	TRBJ1-1	-	few
CASSPDRGGWGTQYF	TGTGCCAGCAGTCCGGACAGGGGCGGTTGGGGGACCCAGTACTTC	TRBV5-5	TRBJ2-5	TRBD1	once
CASILSNRGPGYTF	TGTGCCAGCATACTATCAAACAGGGGTCCTGGCTACACCTTC	TRBV19	TRBJ1-2	TRBD1	-
CASSPGGDYGYTF	TGTGCCAGCAGTCCAGGGGGCGACTATGGCTACACCTTC	TRBV27	TRBJ1-2	TRBD1	many
CASSDIFRGQGYTF	TGTGCCAGCAGCGACATCTTTAGGGGGCAAGGCTACACCTTC	TRBV27	TRBJ1-2	TRBD1	-
CASISPVRGNQPQHF	TGTGCCAGCATATCCCCGGTCCGGGGCAATCAGCCCCAGCATTTT	TRBV28	TRBJ1-5	-	-
CASRGSERGAKNIQYF	TGTGCCAGCAGAGGAAGCGAACGGGGAGCCAAAAACATTCAGTACTTC	TRBV3-1/TRBV3-2	TRBJ2-4	-	-
CASSRAINTDTQYF	TGTGCCAGTAGTAGGGCTATAAACACAGATACGCAGTATTTT	TRBV19	TRBJ2-3	-	-
CASSLGGGPGEQYF	TGTGCCAGCAGCCTCGGGGGAGGGCCGGGGGAGCAGTACTTC	TRBV7-2	TRBJ2-7	TRBD2	-
CASQDEDTLSGNTIYF	TGTGCCAGCCAAGACGAGGACACCCTCTCTGGAAACACCATATATTTT	TRBV3-1/TRBV3-2	TRBJ1-3	-	once